Presented here are 11 T cell receptor beta chains from one specimen sequenced in a study of T cell clones after liver transplantation. TCRdb's copy holds only in-frame clones and misses some; the assay was immunoSEQ multiplex PCR. The sample gives 45,000 to 60,000 clones, 84% of which show up once; 8% to 9.5% is in the top ten. Sequences were derived from CD4+ T cells from blood, sampled before liver transplant. These TCRs come from a human donor who received a liver transplant.

J is TRBJ1-2 and V is TRBV18; the D is unclear. V gave up 2 bases and J gave up 6 bases, with 7 bases separating them. Germline lookup yields CDR1 KGHSH and CDR2 LQKENI. This CDR3 has 12 residues. CDR3 in amino acids: CASSPARDGYTF. In DNA, the CDR3 is TGTGCCAGCTCACCAGCGCGGGATGGCTACACCTTC.

The V gene is TRBV29-1, the J gene TRBJ1-2, with D possibly TRBD1 on 6 matching bases. CDR1 and CDR2 from the germline V gene are SQVTM and ANQGSEA. Between the trimmed V and J ends, which lost 4 bases and 5 bases, there was a span of 14 bases. CDR3 size: 13 residues. The CDR3 loop reads CSVGGGERYGYTF. The CDR3 DNA reads as TGCAGCGTTGGCGGGGGCGAACGGTATGGCTACACCTTC.

This rearrangement joins TRBV10-3 to TRBJ2-7, with D unclear. Germline V gene sequence: CDR1 ENHRY, CDR2 SYGVKD. This CDR3 region has 14 residues. Trimming stripped 0 bases from V and 5 bases from J, with 11 bases between. The CDR3 loop reads CAISESVPGHEQYF. The CDR3 nucleotides are TGTGCCATCAGTGAGTCTGTGCCAGGCCACGAGCAGTACTTC.

This clone was picked up a small number of times. The DNA of the CDR3 is TGTGCCAGCAGCTTATCTAGCGGCCATACGCAGTATTTT. Amino acid sequence: CASSLSSGHTQYF. V usage is TRBV7-3 and J usage is TRBJ2-3; 7 nucleotides match TRBD2. Germline CDR1 SGHTA, CDR2 FQGTGA. Germline trimming cut 2 bases from V and 7 bases from J; bases unmatched to any gene: 3. The CDR3 has 13 amino acids.

The chain joins TRBV9 to TRBJ1-2; D is uncertain. CDR1 and CDR2 (germline): SGDLS, YYNGEE. This CDR3 contains 14 residues. Trimming pared 4 bases from V and 8 bases from J, leaving 18 bases between. The CDR3 protein is CASSPTSGLFGYTF. For the CDR3, the DNA is TGTGCCAGCAGCCCCACAAGCGGTCTCTTCGGCTACACCTTC.

This clone was recorded only once. V usage is TRBV11-2 and J usage is TRBJ2-7; 14 bases fit TRBD2. V lost 6 bases to trimming and J lost 5 bases; unmatched junction nucleotides: 3. The CDR3 totals 14 residues. From germline, CDR1 is SGHAT and CDR2 FQNNGV. The CDR3 DNA is TGTGCCAGCAGACGGGGACTAGCGGGAGACGAGCAGTACTTC. This gives the protein CASRRGLAGDEQYF.

The J gene is TRBJ2-4, the V gene TRBV16; the D call may be TRBD1 or TRBD2 (6 bases each). The CDR3 consists of 19 residues. CDR1 and CDR2 from the germline V gene are KGHSY and FQNENV. V lost 7 bases and J 5 bases, leaving 30 bases between the germline ends. In nucleotides, the CDR3 is TGTGCCAGCAACCCAAGGGGGGCCGCTCGGCCCTCCTCACAAAACATTCAGTACTTC. Its translation is CASNPRGAARPSSQNIQYF. Complete variable domain (other parts from reference TRBV16 and TRBJ2-4): GEEVAQTPKHLVRGEGQKAKLYCAPIKGHSYVFWYQQVLKNEFKFLISFQNENVFDETGMPKERFSAKCLPNSPCSLEIQATKLEDSAVYFCASNPRGAARPSSQNIQYFGAGTRLSVL.

As for this clone: Germline and junction disagree at one end, which may indicate a read error. The V gene is TRBV7-7, the J gene TRBJ2-2, with TRBD2 identical over 7 bases. This CDR3 is built from 14 residues. Germline-derived CDR1 and CDR2 are SSHAT and FNYEAQ (reference sequence). The CDR3 DNA is TGTGCTAGCACTGGCGGGAGAGTCACCGGGGAGCTGTTTTTT. It specifies CASTGGRVTGELFF.

This clone occurred once. The V gene is TRBV4-2, the J gene TRBJ1-2; the D gene is possibly TRBD1 (5 bases). V shed 0 bases and J shed 8 bases, with 19 bases lying between them. The CDR3 covers 16 residues. The V gene's germline CDR1 is LGHNA and CDR2 YNFKEQ. In DNA, the CDR3 is TGTGCCAGCAGCCAAGATTCTCCTCTGGGACTTGAAGGCTACACCTTC. Residues: CASSQDSPLGLEGYTF.

The rearrangement links TRBV7-3 to TRBJ2-2; the D gene is possibly TRBD1 (6 bases). The CDR3 has 14 amino acids. Germline assignment: CDR1 SGHTA and CDR2 FQGTGA. The V and J ends lost 8 bases and 6 bases respectively, with 16 bases between them. The CDR3 here is CASHREGFPGELFF. The CDR3 DNA reads TGTGCCAGCCACAGGGAAGGATTCCCCGGGGAGCTGTTTTTT.

The V gene is TRBV25-1, the J gene TRBJ2-1, with 12 bases that match TRBD2. CDR1 is MGHDK, CDR2 SYGVNS, per germline. Germline trimming cut 5 bases from V and 7 bases from J; bases unmatched to any gene: 3. There are 14 residues in the CDR3. The CDR3 DNA is TGTGCCAGCAGTAGACTAGCGGGAGTTAATGAGCAGTTCTTC. It translates to CASSRLAGVNEQFF.